This T cell receptor (beta chain) was captured in a study of blood T cell repertoires in COVID-19. On the study more broadly: The analysed material was cDNA or gDNA that came from T cells, B-cell-depleted T cells, or PBMCs.

In the study's own analysis: Amplification of reference gene primers provided the estimated nucleated cell counts. Generated by immunoSEQ multiplex PCR, the TCRdb table keeps only in-frame clones and is missing some. V and J calls and clone size come straight from that table; D and trimming were deduced from the DNA. In the table there are roughly 87,000 clones, about 87% of which are singletons. Germline trimming cut 4 bases from V and 4 bases from J; bases unmatched to any gene: 4. From germline, CDR1 is SGHRS and CDR2 YFSETQ. The CDR3 sequence is 15 residues long. This TCR was sampled from a man in his 60s with acute or convalescent COVID-19. The rearrangement links TRBV5-1 to TRBJ1-4; TRBD1 agrees at 10 bases. Sequenced: peripheral blood. CDR3 nucleotide sequence: TGCGCCAGCAGCGGACAGGGGGGTCTTAATGAAAAACTGTTTTTT. Protein product: CASSGQGGLNEKLFF.